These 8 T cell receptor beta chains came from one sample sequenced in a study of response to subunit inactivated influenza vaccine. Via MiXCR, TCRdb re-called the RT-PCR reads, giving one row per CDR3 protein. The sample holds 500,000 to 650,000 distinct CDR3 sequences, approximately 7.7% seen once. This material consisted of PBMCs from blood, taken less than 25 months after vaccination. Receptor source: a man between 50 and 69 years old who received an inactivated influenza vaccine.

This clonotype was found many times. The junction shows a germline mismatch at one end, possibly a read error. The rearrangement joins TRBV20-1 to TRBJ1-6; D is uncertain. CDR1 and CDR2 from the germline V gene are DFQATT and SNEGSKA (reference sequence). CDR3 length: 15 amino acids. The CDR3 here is CSAREATHRGSALHF. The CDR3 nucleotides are TGCAGTGCTAGAGAGGCGACGCACAGAGGTTCAGCCCTCCACTTT.

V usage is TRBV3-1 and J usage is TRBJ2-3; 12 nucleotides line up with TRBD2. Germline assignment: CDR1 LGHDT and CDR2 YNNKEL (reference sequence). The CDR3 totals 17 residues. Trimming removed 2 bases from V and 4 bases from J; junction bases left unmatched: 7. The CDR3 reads CASSQTYLAGGPDTQYF. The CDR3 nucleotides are TGTGCCAGCAGCCAAACGTACCTAGCGGGAGGGCCAGATACGCAGTATTTT.

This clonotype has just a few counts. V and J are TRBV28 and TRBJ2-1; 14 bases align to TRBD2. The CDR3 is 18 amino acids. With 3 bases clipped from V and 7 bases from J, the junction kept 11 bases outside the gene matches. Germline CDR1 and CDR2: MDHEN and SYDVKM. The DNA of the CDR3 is TGTGCCAGCAGTTTTCCCTGGACTAGCGGGGGGAGTATAAATGAGCAGTTCTTC. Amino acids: CASSFPWTSGGSINEQFF.

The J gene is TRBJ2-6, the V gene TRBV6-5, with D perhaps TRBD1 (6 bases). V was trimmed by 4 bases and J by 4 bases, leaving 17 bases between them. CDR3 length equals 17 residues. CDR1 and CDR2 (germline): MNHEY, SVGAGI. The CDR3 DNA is TGTGCCAGCAGTTCCCAAACAGGGATCTCCGGGGCCAACGTCCTGACTTTC. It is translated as CASSSQTGISGANVLTF.

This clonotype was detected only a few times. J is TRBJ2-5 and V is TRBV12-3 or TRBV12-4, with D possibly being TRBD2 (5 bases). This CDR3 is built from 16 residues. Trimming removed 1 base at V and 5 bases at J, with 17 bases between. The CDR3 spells CASSLEGATGWETQYF. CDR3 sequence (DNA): TGTGCCAGCAGTTTAGAGGGAGCGACGGGTTGGGAGACCCAGTACTTC.

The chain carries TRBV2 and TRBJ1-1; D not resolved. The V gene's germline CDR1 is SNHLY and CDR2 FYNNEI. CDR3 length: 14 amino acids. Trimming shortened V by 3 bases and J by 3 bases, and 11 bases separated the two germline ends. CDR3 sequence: CASSDRASYTEAFF. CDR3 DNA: TGTGCCAGCAGTGATAGGGCTTCGTACACTGAAGCTTTCTTT.

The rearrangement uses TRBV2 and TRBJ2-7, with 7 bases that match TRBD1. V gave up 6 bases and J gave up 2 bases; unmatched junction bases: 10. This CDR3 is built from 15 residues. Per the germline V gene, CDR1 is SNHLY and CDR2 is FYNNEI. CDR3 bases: TGTGCCAGCAGCGAGTGGGGGACAGAAACCTACGAGCAGTACTTC. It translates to CASSEWGTETYEQYF. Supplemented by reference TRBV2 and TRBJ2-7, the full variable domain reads EPEVTQTPSHQVTQMGQEVILRCVPISNHLYFYWYRQILGQKVEFLVSFYNNEISEKSEIFDDQFSVERPDGSNFTLKIRSTKLEDSAMYFCASSEWGTETYEQYFGPGTRLTVT.

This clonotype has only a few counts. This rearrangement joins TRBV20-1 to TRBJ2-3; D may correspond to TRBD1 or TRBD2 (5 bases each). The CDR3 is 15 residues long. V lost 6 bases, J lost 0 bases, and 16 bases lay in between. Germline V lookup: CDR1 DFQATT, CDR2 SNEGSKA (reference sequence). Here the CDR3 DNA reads TGCAGTGCAGAGGGCCGGGGCGGTAGCACAGATACGCAGTATTTT. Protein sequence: CSAEGRGGSTDTQYF.